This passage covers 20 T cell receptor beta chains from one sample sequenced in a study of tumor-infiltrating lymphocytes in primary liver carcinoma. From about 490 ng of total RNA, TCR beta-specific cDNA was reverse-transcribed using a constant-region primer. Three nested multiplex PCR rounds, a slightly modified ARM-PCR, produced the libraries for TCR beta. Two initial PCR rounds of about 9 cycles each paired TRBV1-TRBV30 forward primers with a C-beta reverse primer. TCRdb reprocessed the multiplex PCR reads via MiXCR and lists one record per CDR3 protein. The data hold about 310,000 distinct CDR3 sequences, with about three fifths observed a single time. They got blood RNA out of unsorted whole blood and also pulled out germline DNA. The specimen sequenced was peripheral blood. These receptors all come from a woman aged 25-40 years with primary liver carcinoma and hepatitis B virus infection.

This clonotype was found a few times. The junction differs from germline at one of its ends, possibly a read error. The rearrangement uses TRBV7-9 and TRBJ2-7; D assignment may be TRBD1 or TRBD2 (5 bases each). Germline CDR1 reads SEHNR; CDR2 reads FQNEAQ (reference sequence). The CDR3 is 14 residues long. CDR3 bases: TGTGCCAGCAGCCCTCAAGGGACCCCCCAAGAGCATTACTTC. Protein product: CASSPQGTPQEHYF.

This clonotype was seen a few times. The CDR3, as DNA: TGCGCCAGCAGTGATCGGGTGAGGGCCCTCTCCTACGAGCAGTACTTC. Protein: CASSDRVRALSYEQYF. The gene calls are TRBV10-2 and TRBJ2-7; possible D gene TRBD2, 5 bases. The V gene's germline CDR1 is WSHSY and CDR2 SAAADI. The V gene lost 3 bases and the J gene lost 0 bases, with 15 bases spanning the gap. CDR3 length: 16 residues.

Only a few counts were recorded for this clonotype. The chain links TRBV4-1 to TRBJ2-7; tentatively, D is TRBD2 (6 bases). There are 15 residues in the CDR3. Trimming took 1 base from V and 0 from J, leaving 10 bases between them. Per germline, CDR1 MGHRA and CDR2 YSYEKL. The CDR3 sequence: CASSQVGRGSYEQYF. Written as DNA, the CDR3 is TGCGCCAGCAGCCAAGTCGGGCGGGGCTCCTACGAGCAGTACTTC.

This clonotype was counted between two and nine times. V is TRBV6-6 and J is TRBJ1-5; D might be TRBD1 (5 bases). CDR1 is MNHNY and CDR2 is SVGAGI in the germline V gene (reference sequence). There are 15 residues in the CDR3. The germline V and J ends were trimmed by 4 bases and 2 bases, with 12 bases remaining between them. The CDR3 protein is CASSSLLGGNQPQHF. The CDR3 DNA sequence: TGTGCCAGCAGTTCTCTTTTGGGGGGCAATCAGCCCCAGCATTTT.

The CDR3 here is CASRCQGNLADTQYF. CDR3 in DNA: TGTGCCAGCAGGTGTCAGGGTAATCTCGCCGATACGCAGTATTTT. The V call is TRBV11-3, the J call TRBJ2-3; D possibly corresponds to TRBD1 (5 bases). The V gene's germline CDR1 is SGHNT and CDR2 YENEEA. V was pared by 6 bases and J by 6 bases, with 19 bases between. The CDR3 loop spans 15 amino acids.

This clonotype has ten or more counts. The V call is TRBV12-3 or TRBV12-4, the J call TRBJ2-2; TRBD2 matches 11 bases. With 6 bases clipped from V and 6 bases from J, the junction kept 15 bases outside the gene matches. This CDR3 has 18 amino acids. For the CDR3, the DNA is TGTGCCAGCAGCCCAAGTGGGAGGACTAGCGGGTCCTCCGGGGAGCTGTTTTTT. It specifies CASSPSGRTSGSSGELFF.

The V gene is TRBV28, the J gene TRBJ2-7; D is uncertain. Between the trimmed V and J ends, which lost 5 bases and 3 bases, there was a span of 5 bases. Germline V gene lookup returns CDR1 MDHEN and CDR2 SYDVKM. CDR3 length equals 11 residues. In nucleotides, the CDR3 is TGTGCCAGCAGTGCCGTCTACGAGCAGTACTTC. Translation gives CASSAVYEQYF.

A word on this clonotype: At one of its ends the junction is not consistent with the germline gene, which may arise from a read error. The CDR3 nucleotides read TGCGCCAGCGGCCAAGATAAGGGGGAGGAGACCCAGTACTTC. It encodes CASGQDKGEETQYF. The rearrangement joins TRBV4-1 to TRBJ2-5; D perhaps matches TRBD1 (6 bases). Germline V gene data show CDR1 as MGHRA and CDR2 as YSYEKL. The CDR3 extends over 14 amino acids.

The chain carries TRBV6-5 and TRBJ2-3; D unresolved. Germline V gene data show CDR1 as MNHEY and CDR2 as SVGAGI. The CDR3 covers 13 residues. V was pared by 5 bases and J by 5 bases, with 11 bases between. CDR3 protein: CASSRIWEDTQYF. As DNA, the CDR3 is TGTGCCAGCAGTCGTATTTGGGAAGATACGCAGTATTTT.

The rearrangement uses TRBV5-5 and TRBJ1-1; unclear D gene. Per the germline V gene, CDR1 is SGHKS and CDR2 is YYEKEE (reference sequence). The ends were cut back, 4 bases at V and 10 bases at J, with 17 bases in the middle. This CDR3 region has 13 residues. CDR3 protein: CASSDRAATGAFF. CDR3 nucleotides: TGTGCCAGCAGCGACCGGGCCGCCACCGGAGCTTTCTTT.

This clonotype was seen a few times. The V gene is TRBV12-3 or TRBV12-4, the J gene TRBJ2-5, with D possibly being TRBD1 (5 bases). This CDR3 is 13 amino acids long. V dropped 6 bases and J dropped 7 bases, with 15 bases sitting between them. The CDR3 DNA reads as TGTGCCAGCAGACAGACAGTCAAGCGGACCCAGTACTTC. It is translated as CASRQTVKRTQYF.

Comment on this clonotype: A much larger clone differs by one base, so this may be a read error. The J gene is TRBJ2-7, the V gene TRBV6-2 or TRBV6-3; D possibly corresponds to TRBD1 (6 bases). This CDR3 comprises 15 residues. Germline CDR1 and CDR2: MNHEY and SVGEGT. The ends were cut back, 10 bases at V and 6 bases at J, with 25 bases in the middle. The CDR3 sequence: CANREEGRRLVEQYF. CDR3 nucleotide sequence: TGTGCCAACAGGGAAGAGGGGCGCCGTTTGGTCGAGCAGTACTTC.

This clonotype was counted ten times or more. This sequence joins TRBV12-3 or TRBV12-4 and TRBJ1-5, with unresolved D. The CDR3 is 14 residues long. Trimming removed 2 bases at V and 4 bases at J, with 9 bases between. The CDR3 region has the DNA TGTGCCAGCAGTTTAACGGTAGGGAATCAGCCCCAGCATTTT. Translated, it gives CASSLTVGNQPQHF.

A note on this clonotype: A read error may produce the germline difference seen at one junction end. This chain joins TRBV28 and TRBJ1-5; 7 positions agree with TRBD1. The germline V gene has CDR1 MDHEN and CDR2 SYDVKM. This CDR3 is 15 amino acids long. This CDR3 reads CASTITGESRQSQHF. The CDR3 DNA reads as TGTGCCAGCACCATAACAGGGGAATCGCGTCAGTCCCAGCATTTT.

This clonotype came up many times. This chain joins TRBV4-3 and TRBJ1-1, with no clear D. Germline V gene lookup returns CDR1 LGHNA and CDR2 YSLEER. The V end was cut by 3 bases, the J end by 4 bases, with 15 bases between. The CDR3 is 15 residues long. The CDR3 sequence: CASSQGGSLVTEAFF. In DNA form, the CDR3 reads TGCGCCAGCAGCCAGGGCGGCAGCCTGGTCACTGAAGCTTTCTTT.

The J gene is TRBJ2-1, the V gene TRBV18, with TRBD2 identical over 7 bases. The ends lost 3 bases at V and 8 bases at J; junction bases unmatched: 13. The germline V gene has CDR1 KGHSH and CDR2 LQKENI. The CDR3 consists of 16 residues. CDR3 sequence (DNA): TGTGCCAGCTCACCTACCCTAGCGGCGATACGGGATGAGCAGTTCTTC. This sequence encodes CASSPTLAAIRDEQFF. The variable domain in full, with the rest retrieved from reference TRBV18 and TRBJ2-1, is NAGVMQNPRHLVRRRGQEARLRCSPMKGHSHVYWYRQLPEEGLKFMVYLQKENIIDESGMPKERFSAEFPKEGPSILRIQQVVRGDSAAYFCASSPTLAAIRDEQFFGPGTRLTVL.

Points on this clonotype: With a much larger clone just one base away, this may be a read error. CDR3 loop: CASSLVFGVFPALF. CDR3 nucleotides: TGTGCCAGCAGTTTAGTTTTTGGGGTTTTCCCAGCTCTCTTT. The chain carries TRBV12-3 or TRBV12-4 and TRBJ1-1, with D hard to call. The CDR3 length is 14 residues.

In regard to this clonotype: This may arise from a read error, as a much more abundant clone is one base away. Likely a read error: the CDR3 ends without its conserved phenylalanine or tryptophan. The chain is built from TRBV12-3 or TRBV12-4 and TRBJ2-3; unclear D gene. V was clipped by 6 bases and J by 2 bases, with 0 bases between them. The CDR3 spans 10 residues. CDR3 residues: CASSTDTQYY. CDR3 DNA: TGTGCCAGCAGCACAGATACGCAGTATTAT.

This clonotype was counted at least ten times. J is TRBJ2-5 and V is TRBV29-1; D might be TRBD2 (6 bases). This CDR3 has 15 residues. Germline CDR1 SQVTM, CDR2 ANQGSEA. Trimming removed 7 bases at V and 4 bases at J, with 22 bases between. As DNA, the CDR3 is TGCAGCGCTCGTTGGGCGGGATGGTTCGGAGAGACCCAGTACTTC. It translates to CSARWAGWFGETQYF.

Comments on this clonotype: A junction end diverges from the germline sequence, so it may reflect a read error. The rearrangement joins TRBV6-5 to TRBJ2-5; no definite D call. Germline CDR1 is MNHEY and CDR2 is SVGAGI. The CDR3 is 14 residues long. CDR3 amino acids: CTSSYSVTTETQYF. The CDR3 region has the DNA TGTACCAGCAGTTACTCCGTGACAACGGAGACCCAGTACTTC.